Shown below are 18 T cell receptor beta chains from a single sample sequenced in a study of beta chain features in type 1 diabetes. Points from the study as a whole: When Type 1 diabetes patients were examined, their TCRB CDR3s proved moderately but significantly shorter in all four CD4+ subsets.

The sequenced template was cDNA made from the entire isolated RNA. Measured with immunoSEQ multiplex PCR; TCRdb has only the in-frame clones, and not every one. The table includes 300,000 to 400,000 clones, about 10% detected once. These TCRs are of unknown antigen specificity. Sample: central memory CD4+ T cells from blood. The receptors derive from a man aged 30 to 45 with type 1 diabetes.

This chain links TRBV13 with TRBJ2-7, with 11 bases matching TRBD1. CDR1 PRHDT and CDR2 FYEKMQ come from the germline V gene (reference sequence). The CDR3 has 18 amino acids. Trimming cost V 5 bases and J 3 bases; bases outside gene matches: 15. CDR3 coding DNA: TGTGCCAGCAGCCAGCGGGACAGGGGGTTGAGTAGTGGCTACGAGCAGTACTTC. This gives the protein CASSQRDRGLSSGYEQYF. The full variable domain, its missing parts supplied by reference TRBV13 and TRBJ2-7, is AAGVIQSPRHLIKEKRETATLKCYPIPRHDTVYWYQQGPGQDPQFLISFYEKMQSDKGSIPDRFSAQQFSDYHSELNMSSLELGDSALYFCASSQRDRGLSSGYEQYFGPGTRLTVT.

The chain couples TRBV28 to TRBJ1-5; no reliable D call. Germline CDR1 reads MDHEN; CDR2 reads SYDVKM. This CDR3 has 15 amino acids. V gave up 5 bases and J gave up 4 bases, with 15 bases separating them. CDR3: CASSPLDKGNQPQHF. In DNA, the CDR3 is TGTGCCAGCAGTCCGCTTGACAAGGGAAATCAGCCCCAGCATTTT.

The chain combines TRBV15 with TRBJ2-3; TRBD2 matches at 8 bases. Germline lookup yields CDR1 LNHNV and CDR2 YYDKDF (reference sequence). The CDR3 covers 13 residues. Trimming at V came to 3 bases and at J to 4 bases, leaving 0 bases not matched to a gene. The CDR3 loop is CATSSSGADTQYF. The CDR3 nucleotides read TGTGCCACCAGCAGTAGCGGGGCAGATACGCAGTATTTT.

The rearrangement joins TRBV7-3 to TRBJ2-3; 12 bases align to TRBD2. This CDR3 spans 19 amino acids. V was clipped by 2 bases and J by 2 bases; unmatched bases: 11. CDR1 SGHTA and CDR2 FQGTGA come from the germline V gene. Written as DNA, the CDR3 is TGTGCCAGCAGCTTACGTTCGCCTAGCGGGAGGGATAACACAGATACGCAGTATTTT. It yields the protein CASSLRSPSGRDNTDTQYF.

The gene calls are TRBV27 and TRBJ1-2; D is possibly TRBD1 (5 bases). The CDR3 is made up of 13 amino acids. Between the trimmed V and J ends, which lost 9 bases and 2 bases, there was a span of 13 bases. CDR1 MNHEY and CDR2 SMNVEV come from the germline V gene (reference sequence). In DNA, the CDR3 is TGTGCCAGTCGGGAGGGGCTAAACTATGGCTACACCTTC. Translated: CASREGLNYGYTF.

The V gene is TRBV28, the J gene TRBJ1-1, with D tentatively TRBD1 (5 bases). The CDR3 is made up of 16 amino acids. V lost 10 bases to trimming and J lost 1 base, with 22 bases between them. Germline V gives CDR1 MDHEN, CDR2 SYDVKM. The CDR3 reads CATVPGTATGNTEAFF. CDR3 in DNA: TGTGCCACCGTCCCTGGGACCGCGACGGGGAACACTGAAGCTTTCTTT.

In its sample, this clone was seen a few times. The rearrangement links TRBV30 to TRBJ2-1, with TRBD1 identical over 8 bases. V shed 2 bases, J shed 7 bases, and the junction held 1 base outside the gene matches. Germline V lookup: CDR1 GTSNPN, CDR2 SVGIG (reference sequence). This CDR3 is 12 amino acids long. The CDR3 DNA reads as TGTGCCTGGAGTAGACAGGGGAATGAGCAGTTCTTC. It specifies CAWSRQGNEQFF.

There are a few counts of this clone. Other DNA sequences in this specimen translate into the identical CDR3. The chain carries TRBV9 and TRBJ1-5, with 10 nucleotides matching TRBD1. The V gene's germline CDR1 is SGDLS and CDR2 YYNGEE. The CDR3 extends over 14 amino acids. With V trimmed by 3 bases and J by 5 bases, 2 bases remained unmatched. The CDR3: CASSAGQGDQPQHF. CDR3 DNA sequence: TGTGCCAGCAGCGCCGGACAGGGGGATCAGCCCCAGCATTTT.

In regard to this clone: This is likely an artifact of a read error, given a far larger clone one base away. This same CDR3 is encoded by further DNA sequences in the sample. The chain employs TRBV5-5 and TRBJ2-1; D gene ambiguous. This CDR3 comprises 11 residues. V was pared by 2 bases and J by 3 bases, with 0 bases between. In germline, CDR1 is SGHKS, CDR2 YYEKEE (reference sequence). The CDR3 DNA is TGTGCCAGCAGCTTCTACAATGAGCAGTTCTTC. It is translated as CASSFYNEQFF.

This clone was counted a few times. The gene calls are TRBV28 and TRBJ2-7; 9 nucleotides align to TRBD1. There are 14 residues in the CDR3. Trimming cost V 6 bases and J 0 bases; bases outside gene matches: 3. Germline CDR1 and CDR2: MDHEN and SYDVKM. The CDR3 nucleotides read TGTGCCAGCAGGGGACAGGGCTACTCCTACGAGCAGTACTTC. Translating it yields CASRGQGYSYEQYF.

Ten or more counts support this clone. CDR3 loop: CASRLPGTHTDTQYF. DNA for the CDR3: TGTGCCAGTAGGTTGCCGGGAACCCACACAGATACGCAGTATTTT. V usage is TRBV19 and J usage is TRBJ2-3; a possible D gene is TRBD2 (5 bases). Germline V gene data show CDR1 as LNHDA and CDR2 as SQIVND (reference sequence). Between the trimmed V and J ends, which lost 6 bases and 2 bases, there was a span of 15 bases. The CDR3 runs to 15 residues.

This chain uses TRBV11-3 with TRBJ2-2; TRBD2 might be the D (6 bases). This CDR3 has 15 amino acids. Trimming took 5 bases from V and 3 from J, leaving 13 bases between them. Per the germline V gene, CDR1 is SGHNT and CDR2 is YENEEA. CDR3 bases: TGTGCCAGCAGCCCTCCCGGGGGACACACCGGGGAGCTGTTTTTT. Protein product: CASSPPGGHTGELFF.

This clone was picked up a small number of times. This chain joins TRBV6-5 and TRBJ2-1; the match to TRBD1 covers 9 bases. CDR1 and CDR2 from the germline V gene are MNHEY and SVGAGI. Trimming removed 4 bases from V and 12 bases from J; junction bases left unmatched: 7. CDR3 length: 13 amino acids. The CDR3 region is CASSLRGQGWQFF. The CDR3 nucleotides are TGTGCCAGCAGTTTACGGGGACAGGGTTGGCAGTTCTTC.

This clone was seen a few times. The CDR3 DNA reads as TGCGCCAGCAGCTTGACATTCCTCAACTATGGCTACACCTTC. Its protein is CASSLTFLNYGYTF. The genes are TRBV5-1 and TRBJ1-2; D is uncertain. Between the trimmed V and J ends, which lost 1 base and 2 bases, there was a span of 9 bases. The CDR3 loop spans 14 amino acids. Germline V CDR1 and CDR2: SGHRS, YFSETQ.

The chain recombines TRBV5-1 with TRBJ1-4, with D unclear. CDR3 length equals 18 residues. V lost 0 bases and J 8 bases, leaving 23 bases between the germline ends. Germline V gene sequence: CDR1 SGHRS, CDR2 YFSETQ. The CDR3 protein is CASSLVPAGREYGEKLFF. The DNA for the CDR3 is TGCGCCAGCAGCTTGGTACCAGCGGGAAGGGAATATGGCGAAAAACTGTTTTTT.

This clone was observed a few times. J is TRBJ2-2 and V is TRBV7-9; no reliable D call. The germline V gene has CDR1 SEHNR and CDR2 FQNEAQ (reference sequence). The CDR3 contains 13 residues. The germline V and J ends were trimmed by 0 bases and 8 bases, with 7 bases remaining between them. CDR3 nucleotide sequence: TGTGCCAGCAGCTTAGCCAACGGAGGGGAGCTGTTTTTT. Its translation: CASSLANGGELFF.

The chain couples TRBV28 to TRBJ2-2; 7 bases line up with TRBD2. Germline-derived CDR1 and CDR2 are MDHEN and SYDVKM. This CDR3 is built from 15 residues. After removal of 3 bases from V and 0 bases from J, the junction contained 1 base not matched to a gene. CDR3 DNA sequence: TGTGCCAGCAGTTTCAGCGGGACGAACACCGGGGAGCTGTTTTTT. It encodes CASSFSGTNTGELFF.

At least ten counts were recorded for this clone. J is TRBJ2-7 and V is TRBV28, with 12 bases aligning to TRBD1. Germline assignment: CDR1 MDHEN and CDR2 SYDVKM. The CDR3 runs to 14 residues. V was clipped by 4 bases and J by 4 bases; unmatched bases: 2. Here the CDR3 DNA reads TGTGCCAGCAGTTCGGGACAGGGGGCGTACGAGCAGTACTTC. Residues: CASSSGQGAYEQYF.